This is a list of T cell receptor beta chains from one sample in a study of technical replicates of blood from a handful of donors. Generated by immunoSEQ multiplex PCR, the TCRdb table keeps only in-frame clones and is missing some. This table holds approximately 68,000 clones, about 97% found once. The sequenced sample consisted of T cells isolated from PBMCs. The receptors originated from a human donor in good health. CDR3s include the opening cysteine and the closing phenylalanine or tryptophan. The D gene is left open where the match is weak.

v_call	j_call	d_call	cdr3_length	cdr3_nt	cdr3_aa
TRBV27	TRBJ2-5	TRBD2	17	TGTGCCAGCAGTGCGAGAGGAGTGCTAGCGGGACAAGAGACCCAGTACTTC	CASSARGVLAGQETQYF
TRBV2	TRBJ2-3	NA	11	TGTGCCAGCGGAGTAACAGATACGCAGTATTTT	CASGVTDTQYF
TRBV19	TRBJ2-1	NA	11	TGTGCCAGTACAGATCTCAATGAGCAGTTCTTC	CASTDLNEQFF
TRBV11-2	TRBJ1-1	NA	14	TGTGCCAGCAGCTTTAGTAGGGGAGGCACTGAAGCTTTCTTT	CASSFSRGGTEAFF
TRBV10-3	TRBJ2-7	TRBD1	15	TGTGCCATCAGTGGCTCCGGGACAGGGGGCGTTGAGCAGTACTTC	CAISGSGTGGVEQYF
TRBV30	TRBJ1-1	NA	13	TGTGCCTGGAGAGCAGGTTTGAACACTGAAGCTTTCTTT	CAWRAGLNTEAFF
TRBV4-1	TRBJ2-2	TRBD2	20	TGCGCCAGCAGCCCCCCTGCTGGAGGACTAGCGGGAGGGGGCACCGGGGAGCTGTTTTTT	CASSPPAGGLAGGGTGELFF
TRBV29-1	TRBJ2-1	TRBD2	13	TGCAGCGTTCGGGGGGGTACTTACAATGAGCAGTTCTTC	CSVRGGTYNEQFF
TRBV6-5	TRBJ1-1	NA	14	TGTGCCAGCAGTTACTCGAGGGCTGACACTGAAGCTTTCTTT	CASSYSRADTEAFF
TRBV25-1	TRBJ2-1	TRBD2	17	TGTGCCAGCAGTGAATGGTCCAGGGCGGGAGTCTCCAATGAGCAGTTCTTC	CASSEWSRAGVSNEQFF
TRBV6-6	TRBJ2-4	TRBD1	14	TGTGCCAGCAGCTATACAGGGGTTTTGAACATTCAGTACTTC	CASSYTGVLNIQYF
TRBV5-8	TRBJ2-2	NA	15	TGTGCCAGCAGCTTGCAGTGGACAGTGACCGGGGAGCTGTTTTTT	CASSLQWTVTGELFF
TRBV10-3	TRBJ2-7	NA	14	TGTGCCATCAGTAGCCAGGGCCGAGACTACGAGCAGTACTTC	CAISSQGRDYEQYF
TRBV6-4	TRBJ1-2	TRBD1	14	TGTGCCAGCAGTTCAGGGGGCGCGAGCTATGGCTACACCTTC	CASSSGGASYGYTF
TRBV9	TRBJ2-7	NA	14	TGTGCCAGCAGCTTTGTAGAGTATGGTGACGAGCAGTACTTC	CASSFVEYGDEQYF
TRBV30	TRBJ1-2	NA	13	TGTGCCTGGAAAAACAAGGAGATCGGTGGCTACACCTTC	CAWKNKEIGGYTF
TRBV29-1	TRBJ1-2	TRBD1	14	TGCAGCGTCCCTAGACAGGGAAGGGCCTATGGCTACACCTTC	CSVPRQGRAYGYTF
TRBV29-1	TRBJ2-7	NA	11	TGCAGCGTTCCACAGGGTAACGAGCAGTACTTC	CSVPQGNEQYF
TRBV5-1	TRBJ2-1	NA	15	TGCGCCAGCAGCTTAGATCCTAGTACCTACAATGAGCAGTTCTTC	CASSLDPSTYNEQFF
TRBV19	TRBJ1-5	TRBD1	14	TGTGCCAGTAGTGAGACAGGGGGGAATCAGCCCCAGCATTTT	CASSETGGNQPQHF